What follows are 12 T cell receptor beta chains derived from one specimen sequenced in a study of technical replicates of blood from a handful of donors. Here immunoSEQ multiplex PCR was the method, and the copy in TCRdb shows in-frame clones only, minus some. The sample holds under 75,000 clones, approximately 86% seen once. What was sequenced was PBMCs. Every receptor here comes from a human donor in good health. Some clones in this sample may be carry-over from other donors' samples.

This chain uses TRBV6-5 with TRBJ2-5; weak D call: TRBD1 (5 bases). CDR3 length: 13 amino acids. Trimming left V 8 bases short and J 6 bases short, with 16 bases between. Germline-derived CDR1 and CDR2 are MNHEY and SVGAGI. The CDR3 region is CASLPGLTQTQYF. The CDR3 region has the DNA TGTGCCAGCTTACCAGGGCTGACTCAGACCCAGTACTTC.

This clone was observed once. The rearrangement uses TRBV7-9 and TRBJ2-2, with D uncertain. Per the germline V gene, CDR1 is SEHNR and CDR2 is FQNEAQ (reference sequence). Trimming took 5 bases from V and 1 from J, leaving 11 bases between them. The CDR3 extends over 15 amino acids. CDR3 protein: CASSSPYLNTGELFF. In nucleotides, the CDR3 is TGTGCCAGCAGCAGCCCCTACTTGAACACCGGGGAGCTGTTTTTT.

CDR3 DNA: TGTGCCACCAGCAGAGACCTAAGCGCAGATACGCAGTATTTT. This codes for CATSRDLSADTQYF. The rearrangement uses TRBV15 and TRBJ2-3; no clear D gene. The CDR3 spans 14 residues. V shed 0 bases and J shed 4 bases, with 8 bases lying between them. Germline V CDR1 and CDR2: LNHNV, YYDKDF (reference sequence).

The chain is built from TRBV5-1 and TRBJ1-1; perhaps TRBD1 as D (5 bases). The CDR3 consists of 13 residues. Germline V gene sequence: CDR1 SGHRS, CDR2 YFSETQ. V was cut by 4 bases and J by 8 bases, with 15 bases left in between. The CDR3 region has the DNA TGCGCCAGCAGCCCTTACCCGGGGGTGGAAGCTTTCTTT. Protein product: CASSPYPGVEAFF.

The chain is built from TRBV13 and TRBJ1-5; no firm D call. V dropped 8 bases and J dropped 6 bases, with 8 bases sitting between them. Germline V gene sequence: CDR1 PRHDT, CDR2 FYEKMQ (reference sequence). This CDR3 is 11 amino acids long. The CDR3 sequence is CASGLSQPQHF. CDR3 DNA: TGTGCCAGCGGGCTAAGTCAGCCCCAGCATTTT.

The chain couples TRBV14 to TRBJ2-5; possibly TRBD2 for D (5 bases). Trimming took 3 bases from V and 5 from J, leaving 19 bases between them. This CDR3 comprises 16 residues. CDR1 is SGHDN and CDR2 is FVKESK in the germline V gene. The CDR3 sequence: CASSHQLSGRSETQYF. As DNA, the CDR3 is TGTGCCAGCAGCCACCAATTAAGCGGAAGGTCGGAGACCCAGTACTTC.

The V gene is TRBV19, the J gene TRBJ2-7; 9 positions agree with TRBD1. CDR3 length: 15 amino acids. J lost 2 bases, V lost 7 bases, and 9 bases had no gene match. CDR1 is LNHDA and CDR2 is SQIVND in the germline V gene (reference sequence). The CDR3 coding sequence is TGTGCCAGTAAAATCAAAGGACAGGGGCCCTACGAGCAGTACTTC. Encoded protein: CASKIKGQGPYEQYF.

This clone was seen a few times. The gene calls are TRBV30 and TRBJ1-4; D gene uncertain. The CDR3 has 13 amino acids. Germline V gene data show CDR1 as GTSNPN and CDR2 as SVGIG (reference sequence). V lost 2 bases to trimming and J lost 7 bases, with 11 bases between them. The DNA of the CDR3 is TGTGCCTGGAGTACCCAATCAGGTGAAAAACTGTTTTTT. Encoded protein: CAWSTQSGEKLFF. The whole variable domain, remainder taken from reference TRBV30 and TRBJ1-4, is SQTIHQWPATLVQPVGSPLSLECTVEGTSNPNLYWYRQAAGRGLQLLFYSVGIGQISSEVPQNLSASRPQDRQFILSSKKLLLSDSGFYLCAWSTQSGEKLFFGSGTQLSVL.

This rearrangement joins TRBV7-2 to TRBJ1-2, with a tentative D call TRBD1 (5 bases). V lost 1 base and J 7 bases, leaving 16 bases between the germline ends. Germline CDR1 is SGHTA and CDR2 is FQGNSA. The CDR3 loop spans 15 amino acids. This CDR3 is CASSLDRTLRGGYTF. CDR3 bases: TGTGCCAGCAGCTTAGATAGGACGCTTAGGGGTGGCTACACCTTC.

Many counts were recorded for this clone. CDR3 sequence (DNA): TGCGCCAGCAGCTCCTCGGACAGGGTCAATCAGCCCCAGCATTTT. Encoded protein: CASSSSDRVNQPQHF. The J gene is TRBJ1-5, the V gene TRBV4-1; 8 bases line up with TRBD1. The V gene's germline CDR1 is MGHRA and CDR2 YSYEKL. The CDR3 spans 15 residues. Trimming cost V 5 bases and J 3 bases; bases outside gene matches: 6.

This clone has only one observation. The gene calls are TRBV7-6 and TRBJ1-4; TRBD1 might be the D (6 bases). Deletions cut 1 base from V and 6 bases from J, with 9 bases between. The CDR3 contains 14 residues. Germline CDR1 SGHVS, CDR2 FNYEAQ. This CDR3 reads CASSLDRVYEKLFF. As DNA, the CDR3 is TGTGCCAGCAGCTTAGACAGGGTATATGAAAAACTGTTTTTT.

The chain links TRBV7-9 to TRBJ1-2; D gene ambiguous. V shed 5 bases and J shed 3 bases, with 16 bases lying between them. This CDR3 contains 15 residues. CDR1 SEHNR and CDR2 FQNEAQ come from the germline V gene (reference sequence). The CDR3 sequence is CASSDTTAKYYGYTF. CDR3 nucleotides: TGTGCCAGCAGCGACACGACGGCAAAGTACTATGGCTACACCTTC.